This TCR beta chain was profiled in a study of control samples from healthy donors and cancer patients. Only in-frame clones appear in the TCRdb table, and some are missing; sequencing was by immunoSEQ multiplex PCR. The sample comprises around 70,000 clones, around 90% of which are singletons, and roughly a tenth rests with the top ten. Germline loops: CDR1 MNHEY, CDR2 SVGEGT. The V segment lost 6 bases and the J segment 5 bases; nucleotides outside the gene matches: 9. This CDR3 is 14 amino acids long. The chain recombines TRBV6-2 or TRBV6-3 with TRBJ1-1; 7 bases are a match to TRBD1. The source material was PBMCs. The sequence came from a woman aged 45-60 years with colorectal cancer. The CDR3 loop reads CASSWSTGFTEAFF. CDR3 sequence (DNA): TGTGCCAGCAGCTGGTCGACAGGGTTTACTGAAGCTTTCTTT.